This TCR beta chain was identified in a study of T-cell reconstitution after alpha-beta-depleted transplantation in children. CDR3 length equals 19 residues. The germline V gene has CDR1 LNHNV and CDR2 YYDKDF (reference sequence). V shed 3 bases and J 0 bases; nucleotides not matched to a gene: 11. This clonotype was counted between two and nine times. A library of TCRbeta sequences, prepared with unique molecular identifiers, was generated. TCRdb itself ran the PCR reads through MiXCR, one entry per CDR3 protein. The data show some 550,000 distinct CDR3 sequences, with approximately 20% seen just once and 2.5% to 4% held by the top ten.

The rearrangement joins TRBV15 to TRBJ1-3; 10 bases match TRBD1. The sequence derives from a human donor who donated a stem cell graft to a child with acute lymphoblastic leukemia. The source material was PBMCs from the stem cell graft donor, sampled from the stem cell graft. Here the CDR3 DNA reads TGTGCCACCAGCAGGTTCCCCGGGACAGGGGTACGCTCTGGAAACACCATATATTTT. Encoded protein: CATSRFPGTGVRSGNTIYF.